One sample yielded the 14 T cell receptor beta chains listed below, sequenced in a study of early T cells in non-severe SARS-CoV-2 infection. Each CDR3 protein gets one entry after TCRdb re-called the 5' RACE reads with MiXCR. The data hold 25,000 to 35,000 distinct CDR3 sequences, with approximately 6.4% observed a single time. Source: whole blood, taken at baseline. Receptors were obtained from an adult who was a healthcare worker with PCR-confirmed SARS-CoV-2 infection or an uninfected control (not recorded which).

This clonotype was counted many times. The V and J genes are TRBV7-9 and TRBJ2-1; no firm D call. V lost 3 bases, J lost 5 bases, and 8 bases lay in between. Germline lookup yields CDR1 SEHNR and CDR2 FQNEAQ (reference sequence). The CDR3 runs to 13 residues. CDR3 sequence (DNA): TGTGCCAGCAGCTTTGGAGACCACAATGAGCAGTTCTTC. Translated, it gives CASSFGDHNEQFF.

V and J are TRBV28 and TRBJ2-3, with no clear D. The length of the CDR3 is 12 residues. Trimming cost V 1 base and J 6 bases, with 5 bases left between them. The germline CDR1 and CDR2 sequences are MDHEN and SYDVKM. Here the CDR3 reads CASSLFMDTQYF. The CDR3 bases are TGTGCCAGCAGTTTATTTATGGATACGCAGTATTTT.

The rearrangement joins TRBV12-3 or TRBV12-4 to TRBJ2-1, with 7 nucleotides matching TRBD1. The CDR3 is 14 amino acids. Trimming at V came to 4 bases and at J to 4 bases, leaving 4 bases not matched to a gene. CDR3 bases: TGTGCCAGCAGTTCGGCAGGGGGATACAATGAGCAGTTCTTC. It is translated as CASSSAGGYNEQFF.

This clonotype came up many times. The rearrangement links TRBV7-2 to TRBJ1-5; D possibly corresponds to TRBD1 (5 bases). Germline V lookup: CDR1 SGHTA, CDR2 FQGNSA. The CDR3 contains 13 residues. V was shortened by 3 bases and J by 4 bases, with 7 bases between the two germline ends. CDR3 sequence: CASSFRGNQPQHF. The CDR3 DNA follows: TGTGCCAGCAGCTTCCGGGGGAATCAGCCCCAGCATTTT.

This clonotype appeared a few times. The genes are TRBV4-2 and TRBJ1-4; TRBD1 might be the D (5 bases). The V gene's germline CDR1 is LGHNA and CDR2 YNFKEQ. The CDR3 sequence is 17 residues long. Trimming stripped 0 bases from V and 4 bases from J, with 15 bases between. CDR3 DNA: TGTGCCAGCAGCCAAGAGCCTTCGGGGGGTGTTAATGAAAAACTGTTTTTT. Protein product: CASSQEPSGGVNEKLFF.

In this sample, this clonotype turned up many times. This chain connects TRBV15 to TRBJ2-5, with D possibly being TRBD1 (6 bases). CDR1 LNHNV and CDR2 YYDKDF come from the germline V gene (reference sequence). V lost 5 bases and J 5 bases, leaving 6 bases between the germline ends. The CDR3 is 11 amino acids. The CDR3 coding sequence is TGTGCCACCAGCCAGGGGGAGACCCAGTACTTC. Its protein is CATSQGETQYF.

Notes on this clonotype: One base away lies a much larger clone, so this may be a sequencing read error. The chain is built from TRBV5-6 and TRBJ1-1; a possible D gene is TRBD1 (6 bases). There are 14 residues in the CDR3. CDR1 SGHDT and CDR2 YYEEEE come from the germline V gene. DNA for the CDR3: TGTGTCAGCAGCATGGGACACGTAAACACTGAAGCTTTCTTT. Amino acids: CVSSMGHVNTEAFF. The variable domain in full, completed from reference TRBV5-6 and TRBJ1-1, reads DAGVTQSPTHLIKTRGQQVTLRCSPKSGHDTVSWYQQALGQGPQFIFQYYEEEERQRGNFPDRFSGHQFPNYSSELNVNALLLGDSALYLCVSSMGHVNTEAFFGQGTRLTVV.

At least ten counts were recorded for this clonotype. The chain links TRBV12-3 or TRBV12-4 to TRBJ2-3; weak D call: TRBD2 (7 bases). Trimming removed 6 bases from V and 5 bases from J, with 18 bases in between. CDR3 length: 15 residues. CDR3 DNA sequence: TGTGCCAGCAGCCCAACCCGGGGGGCAGGAGATACGCAGTATTTT. This codes for CASSPTRGAGDTQYF.

The table lists this clonotype with many counts. This chain connects TRBV20-1 to TRBJ2-7; D is uncertain. The germline gives CDR1 DFQATT, CDR2 SNEGSKA (reference sequence). The CDR3 length is 14 residues. V lost 0 bases and J lost 5, with 14 bases in between. CDR3 protein: CSARDWRFLNEQYF. The DNA of the CDR3 is TGCAGTGCTAGAGATTGGCGCTTTCTGAACGAGCAGTACTTC.

This clonotype appeared many times. The chain has TRBV7-3 and TRBJ2-3, with TRBD2 matching 8 bases. With V trimmed by 8 bases and J by 0 bases, 4 bases remained unmatched. This CDR3 has 14 residues. Germline values: CDR1 SGHTA, CDR2 FQGTGA. The chain's CDR3 is CASGTSGSTDTQYF. As DNA, the CDR3 is TGTGCCAGCGGCACTAGCGGTAGCACAGATACGCAGTATTTT.

This clonotype has a count of ten or more. V gene TRBV30 combines with J gene TRBJ2-1; 8 bases agree with TRBD1. The J segment lost 8 bases and the V segment lost 3 bases, leaving 6 bases of the junction unmatched. The CDR3 length is 13 residues. CDR1 is GTSNPN, CDR2 SVGIG, per germline (reference sequence). CDR3 nucleotide sequence: TGTGCCTGGAGCCAGGGGGCGCTACATGAGCAGTTCTTC. Protein product: CAWSQGALHEQFF.

This clonotype was seen many times. This rearrangement joins TRBV19 to TRBJ2-1; the D gene could be TRBD1 or TRBD2 (5 bases each). Germline loops: CDR1 LNHDA, CDR2 SQIVND (reference sequence). This CDR3 is built from 18 residues. Trimming left V 4 bases short and J 0 bases short, with 19 bases between. The CDR3 spells CASSTGPVLSGSYNEQFF. In nucleotides, the CDR3 is TGTGCCAGTAGTACGGGACCGGTCCTTTCGGGCTCCTACAATGAGCAGTTCTTC.

In its sample, this clonotype was seen many times. V gene TRBV19 combines with J gene TRBJ1-2; tentatively, D is TRBD1 (5 bases). V lost 4 bases and J lost 4, with 16 bases in between. Germline CDR1 is LNHDA and CDR2 is SQIVND (reference sequence). CDR3 length: 15 amino acids. Written as DNA, the CDR3 is TGTGCCAGTAGTACTCAGGGACTTCCCAGCTATGGCTACACCTTC. Protein product: CASSTQGLPSYGYTF.

The gene calls are TRBV29-1 and TRBJ1-2; unclear D gene. The CDR3 extends over 14 amino acids. Germline-derived CDR1 and CDR2 are SQVTM and ANQGSEA. Trimming left V 1 base short and J 8 bases short, with 17 bases between. CDR3 sequence (DNA): TGCAGCGTTGAAGTACGCCAACCGGCGGGCGGCTACACCTTC. Amino acid sequence: CSVEVRQPAGGYTF.